These T cell receptor beta chains were read from a single sample in a study of beta chain features in type 1 diabetes. Some clones are missing from TCRdb's copy, which holds only in-frame ones; the method was immunoSEQ multiplex PCR. The sample yields about 650,000 clones, approximately 13% seen once. The sequenced sample consisted of naive CD4+ T cells from blood. These TCRs come from a man younger than 45 with type 1 diabetes. Each CDR3 is given with its conserved first and last residue. D genes are given only for firm matches. Not every row has a clone size; where given, it reads once, few, many or a size class.

TRBD2 few TRBJ2-3 TRBV27 TGTGCCAGCGGCGGGACTAGCATCATTGATACGCAGTATTTT CASGGTSIIDTQYF
TRBD2 few TRBJ2-4 TRBV18 TGTGCCAGCTCACCACCGGGGAGGGTCGAAAACATTCAGTACTTC CASSPPGRVENIQYF
TRBD1 NA TRBJ2-3 TRBV28 TGTGCCAGCAGGTTACAGGGGCGACTGACTAGCACAGATACGCAGTATTTT CASRLQGRLTSTDTQYF
TRBD1 few TRBJ2-7 TRBV7-2 TGTGCCAGCAGCTTACAGTGGGGACAGGGAAACTACGAGCAGTACTTC CASSLQWGQGNYEQYF
NA NA TRBJ1-2 TRBV19 TGTGCCAGTAGCTTCGTATCGACTAACTATGGCTACACCTTC CASSFVSTNYGYTF
NA few TRBJ2-4 TRBV12-5 TGTGCTAGTGGTTTGCATGCGGGGAGAGCCAAAAACATTCAGTACTTC CASGLHAGRAKNIQYF
TRBD2 NA TRBJ2-1 TRBV5-1 TGCGCCAGCTCCATAGCGGGGGGGCCATCCGTGAATGAGCAGTTCTTC CASSIAGGPSVNEQFF
NA NA TRBJ1-1 TRBV20-1 TGCAGTGCTTCGATTCCCACTGAAGCTTTCTTT CSASIPTEAFF
TRBD1 NA TRBJ2-3 TRBV4-3 TGCGCCAGCAGCCAAGATCACGGGACAGGGCCGGGAAAGGAAGATACGCAGTATTTT CASSQDHGTGPGKEDTQYF
TRBD1 NA TRBJ2-5 TRBV7-8 TGTGCCAGCAGCCCCCGACAGGGTAGCGTGGAGACCCAGTACTTC CASSPRQGSVETQYF
NA few TRBJ2-3 TRBV9 TGTGCCAGCAGCCCTCAGACCCGGGACTGGGGAGATACGCAGTATTTT CASSPQTRDWGDTQYF
NA NA TRBJ1-1 TRBV2 TGTGCCAGCAGCGCCGCGAGCACTGAAGCTTTCTTT CASSAASTEAFF
TRBD1 NA TRBJ1-5 TRBV6-5 TGTGCCAGCAGTCGACAGGGGAATCAGCCCCAGCATTTT CASSRQGNQPQHF
NA NA TRBJ1-1 TRBV7-8 TGTGCCAGCAGCCGTTTGTCCGCGAGGACTGAAGCTTTCTTT CASSRLSARTEAFF
TRBD1 NA TRBJ2-3 TRBV11-3 TGTGCCAGCAGCTCCGGGACAGCTTCTAGCACAGATACGCAGTATTTT CASSSGTASSTDTQYF
NA NA TRBJ1-6 TRBV6-6 TGTGCCAGCAGTTCTCAGGAGGAGGGGAATTCACCCCTCCACTTT CASSSQEEGNSPLHF
TRBD1 few TRBJ1-2 TRBV7-2 TGTGCCAGCAGCACGGGACAGGAATATGGCTACACCTTC CASSTGQEYGYTF
NA few TRBJ2-1 TRBV4-3 TGCGCCAGCAGCCAAGATTTGAATAGCTACAATGAGCAGTTCTTC CASSQDLNSYNEQFF
NA NA TRBJ2-1 TRBV10-3 TGTGCCATCAGTAGGGACGTTTACACCTACAATGAGCAGTTCTTC CAISRDVYTYNEQFF
NA few TRBJ1-5 TRBV7-2 TGTGCCAGCAGCCCATTCAGGGGAAGCAATCAGCCCCAGCATTTT CASSPFRGSNQPQHF
NA few TRBJ1-2 TRBV29-1 TGCAGCGCATCCGGGGGAGGCTACACCTTC CSASGGGYTF
NA few TRBJ1-2 TRBV20-1 TGCAGTGCTAGAGACATTTCGGGACTTCCCTTC CSARDISGLPF
NA few TRBJ2-7 TRBV4-1 TGCGCCAGCAGCCAAGGGGCAGGAACCCTTTCCTACGAGCAGTACTTC CASSQGAGTLSYEQYF
NA few TRBJ2-2 TRBV28 TGTGCCAGCAGTTTAGGGGGCACCGGGGAGCTGTTTTTT CASSLGGTGELFF
NA once TRBJ1-4 TRBV7-9 TGTGCCAGCACCGCCGGGTTGTCGCAGGTAGCTAATGAAAAACTGTTTTTT CASTAGLSQVANEKLFF
NA NA TRBJ1-2 TRBV2 TGTGCCAGCAGTGTTAGGATATACTTCGGCTACACCTTC CASSVRIYFGYTF
NA few TRBJ1-1 TRBV27 TGTGCCAGCAGTACGGCCCGGATGGGGTTGAACACTGAAGCTTTCTTT CASSTARMGLNTEAFF
NA few TRBJ1-3 TRBV11-2 TGTGCCAGCAGCTTAGATCGAAGAAACACCATATATTTT CASSLDRRNTIYF